A selection of T cell receptor beta chains follows, all from one sample in a study of response to subunit inactivated influenza vaccine. TCRdb passed the RT-PCR reads through MiXCR, listing each CDR3 protein once. This table holds about 160,000 distinct CDR3 sequences, roughly 10% found once. Sequences were derived from non-naive T cells sorted from PBMCs, sampled about 6 weeks after vaccination. These receptors all come from a man over 45 who received an inactivated influenza vaccine. Both conserved end residues are part of each CDR3. A D gene is named only where the DNA matches it firmly. Clone size appears in some rows only: once, few, many, or a class for an expanded clone.

CDR3 protein: CATSPRWGTDTQYF; CDR3 DNA: TGTGCCACCAGCCCCAGGTGGGGCACAGATACGCAGTATTTT; V gene: TRBV15; D gene: -; J gene: TRBJ2-3; clone size: many; CDR3 length: 14
CDR3 protein: CASSRGQGGIGDEQYF; CDR3 DNA: TGCGCCAGCAGCAGAGGACAGGGAGGAATTGGGGACGAGCAGTACTTC; V gene: TRBV5-1; D gene: TRBD1; J gene: TRBJ2-7; clone size: many; CDR3 length: 16
CDR3 protein: CASSLARTSGRDEQFF; CDR3 DNA: TGTGCCAGCAGCTTAGCCAGGACTAGCGGGAGGGATGAGCAGTTCTTC; V gene: TRBV11-2; D gene: TRBD2; J gene: TRBJ2-1; clone size: -; CDR3 length: 16
CDR3 protein: CASSFRFGSYEQYF; CDR3 DNA: TGTGCCAGCAGTTTTAGGTTTGGTTCGTACGAGCAGTACTTC; V gene: TRBV12-3/TRBV12-4; D gene: -; J gene: TRBJ2-7; clone size: many; CDR3 length: 14
CDR3 protein: CASSERQDYEQYF; CDR3 DNA: TGTGCCAGCAGTGAACGACAGGACTACGAGCAGTACTTC; V gene: TRBV6-1; D gene: -; J gene: TRBJ2-7; clone size: -; CDR3 length: 13
CDR3 protein: CASSEHKTSDTQYF; CDR3 DNA: TGTGCCAGCAGTGAGCACAAAACTAGCGATACGCAGTATTTT; V gene: TRBV25-1; D gene: -; J gene: TRBJ2-3; clone size: few; CDR3 length: 14
CDR3 protein: CASSEGQGGGNEQFF; CDR3 DNA: TGTGCCAGCAGCGAGGGACAGGGAGGAGGCAATGAGCAGTTCTTC; V gene: TRBV7-8; D gene: TRBD1; J gene: TRBJ2-1; clone size: many; CDR3 length: 15
CDR3 protein: CASSKNPPGAPLSYEQYF; CDR3 DNA: TGTGCCAGCAGCAAGAATCCCCCAGGGGCCCCCCTCTCCTACGAGCAGTACTTC; V gene: TRBV4-2; D gene: -; J gene: TRBJ2-7; clone size: few; CDR3 length: 18
CDR3 protein: CASSESLVGGSNQPQHF; CDR3 DNA: TGCGCCAGCAGTGAGTCCTTGGTAGGGGGGTCCAATCAGCCCCAGCATTTT; V gene: TRBV10-2; D gene: -; J gene: TRBJ1-5; clone size: -; CDR3 length: 17
CDR3 protein: CSVENFLAGARETQYF; CDR3 DNA: TGCAGCGTTGAAAATTTTCTAGCGGGAGCGCGAGAGACCCAGTACTTC; V gene: TRBV29-1; D gene: TRBD2; J gene: TRBJ2-5; clone size: few; CDR3 length: 16
CDR3 protein: CASMKRLSTDTQYF; CDR3 DNA: TGTGCCAGCATGAAGCGCCTTAGCACAGATACGCAGTATTTT; V gene: TRBV2; D gene: -; J gene: TRBJ2-3; clone size: -; CDR3 length: 14
CDR3 protein: CASSPASGANVLTF; CDR3 DNA: TGTGCCAGCAGTCCCGCCTCTGGGGCCAACGTCCTGACTTTC; V gene: TRBV12-3/TRBV12-4; D gene: -; J gene: TRBJ2-6; clone size: -; CDR3 length: 14
CDR3 protein: CSARHGQFMLETQYF; CDR3 DNA: TGCAGTGCTAGACATGGACAGTTTATGTTGGAGACCCAGTACTTC; V gene: TRBV20-1; D gene: -; J gene: TRBJ2-5; clone size: many; CDR3 length: 15
CDR3 protein: CASSSDRGSYEQYF; CDR3 DNA: TGTGCCAGCAGCAGCGACAGGGGATCCTACGAGCAGTACTTC; V gene: TRBV12-3/TRBV12-4; D gene: TRBD1; J gene: TRBJ2-7; clone size: many; CDR3 length: 14
CDR3 protein: CASSSGQGADEQFF; CDR3 DNA: TGTGCCAGCAGCTCCGGACAGGGGGCGGATGAGCAGTTCTTC; V gene: TRBV7-2; D gene: TRBD1; J gene: TRBJ2-1; clone size: -; CDR3 length: 14
CDR3 protein: CSATISSGANTGELFF; CDR3 DNA: TGCAGTGCTACGATCTCCAGCGGGGCGAACACCGGGGAGCTGTTTTTT; V gene: TRBV20-1; D gene: TRBD2; J gene: TRBJ2-2; clone size: -; CDR3 length: 16
CDR3 protein: CASSLPVGRQRNTGELFF; CDR3 DNA: TGTGCCAGCAGCTTACCTGTGGGCAGGCAACGAAACACCGGGGAGCTGTTTTTT; V gene: TRBV11-1; D gene: -; J gene: TRBJ2-2; clone size: few; CDR3 length: 18
CDR3 protein: CASSYVGSAYEQYF; CDR3 DNA: TGTGCCAGCAGTTATGTGGGCAGCGCCTACGAGCAGTACTTC; V gene: TRBV6-2/TRBV6-3; D gene: -; J gene: TRBJ2-7; clone size: -; CDR3 length: 14
CDR3 protein: CASSLGQGTTLANYGYTF; CDR3 DNA: TGTGCCAGCAGCTTGGGACAGGGGACGACTCTAGCTAACTATGGCTACACCTTC; V gene: TRBV11-1; D gene: TRBD1; J gene: TRBJ1-2; clone size: few; CDR3 length: 18
CDR3 protein: CASSHLAWLGSTDTQYF; CDR3 DNA: TGTGCCAGCAGCCATCTAGCATGGTTGGGAAGCACAGATACGCAGTATTTT; V gene: TRBV3-1; D gene: -; J gene: TRBJ2-3; clone size: many; CDR3 length: 17
CDR3 protein: CATSRSAGRNEQFF; CDR3 DNA: TGTGCCACCAGTCGTTCAGCGGGTAGGAATGAGCAGTTCTTC; V gene: TRBV24-1; D gene: -; J gene: TRBJ2-1; clone size: -; CDR3 length: 14
CDR3 protein: CASSVKQGVVWETQYF; CDR3 DNA: TGTGCCAGCAGCGTAAAACAGGGGGTAGTTTGGGAGACCCAGTACTTC; V gene: TRBV5-5; D gene: TRBD1; J gene: TRBJ2-5; clone size: -; CDR3 length: 16
CDR3 protein: CASSLSVAGGWETQYF; CDR3 DNA: TGTGCCAGCAGTTTATCGGTAGCGGGAGGGTGGGAGACCCAGTACTTC; V gene: TRBV27; D gene: TRBD2; J gene: TRBJ2-5; clone size: -; CDR3 length: 16
CDR3 protein: CASSVGTVSTGELFF; CDR3 DNA: TGTGCCAGCAGCGTAGGTACCGTGTCCACCGGGGAGCTGTTTTTT; V gene: TRBV9; D gene: -; J gene: TRBJ2-2; clone size: once; CDR3 length: 15
CDR3 protein: CASSLGRANEKLFF; CDR3 DNA: TGTGCCAGCAGTTTAGGCAGAGCGAATGAAAAACTGTTTTTT; V gene: TRBV28; D gene: -; J gene: TRBJ1-4; clone size: few; CDR3 length: 14
CDR3 protein: CASSSYAGANVLTF; CDR3 DNA: TGTGCCAGCAGTTCATACGCTGGGGCCAACGTCCTGACTTTC; V gene: TRBV6-5; D gene: -; J gene: TRBJ2-6; clone size: few; CDR3 length: 14
CDR3 protein: CASSLTGGTYGYTF; CDR3 DNA: TGTGCCAGCAGCCTCACAGGGGGAACCTATGGCTACACCTTC; V gene: TRBV12-3/TRBV12-4; D gene: TRBD1; J gene: TRBJ1-2; clone size: -; CDR3 length: 14
CDR3 protein: CSARRQLSGSSTNNEQFF; CDR3 DNA: TGCAGTGCTAGAAGGCAACTGAGCGGGAGTTCAACAAACAATGAGCAGTTCTTC; V gene: TRBV20-1; D gene: TRBD2; J gene: TRBJ2-1; clone size: few; CDR3 length: 18
CDR3 protein: CSVEDRENLNYGYTF; CDR3 DNA: TGCAGCGTTGAAGACCGAGAGAACCTTAACTATGGCTACACCTTC; V gene: TRBV29-1; D gene: -; J gene: TRBJ1-2; clone size: -; CDR3 length: 15
CDR3 protein: CACSEADNYNEQFF; CDR3 DNA: TGTGCCTGCAGTGAAGCGGATAACTACAATGAGCAGTTCTTC; V gene: TRBV2; D gene: -; J gene: TRBJ2-1; clone size: once; CDR3 length: 14
CDR3 protein: CASSLLPGGATTDEQFF; CDR3 DNA: TGCGCCAGCAGCTTACTTCCAGGGGGCGCAACGACGGATGAGCAGTTCTTC; V gene: TRBV5-1; D gene: TRBD1; J gene: TRBJ2-1; clone size: many; CDR3 length: 17
CDR3 protein: CASSLFIRQGVRNEQYF; CDR3 DNA: TGCGCCAGCAGCCTATTTATTCGACAGGGGGTTCGTAACGAGCAGTACTTC; V gene: TRBV5-1; D gene: TRBD1; J gene: TRBJ2-7; clone size: many; CDR3 length: 17
CDR3 protein: CASSFETSGAYEQYF; CDR3 DNA: TGTGCCAGCAGTTTTGAGACTAGCGGGGCCTACGAGCAGTACTTC; V gene: TRBV28; D gene: TRBD2; J gene: TRBJ2-7; clone size: few; CDR3 length: 15
CDR3 protein: CASSQLVGGESGELFF; CDR3 DNA: TGTGCCAGCAGCCAGCTGGTGGGAGGGGAGTCCGGGGAGCTGTTTTTT; V gene: TRBV7-8; D gene: TRBD2; J gene: TRBJ2-2; clone size: many; CDR3 length: 16
CDR3 protein: CASRPGTGPYEQYF; CDR3 DNA: TGTGCCAGCAGGCCCGGGACAGGTCCCTACGAGCAGTACTTC; V gene: TRBV6-1; D gene: TRBD1; J gene: TRBJ2-7; clone size: few; CDR3 length: 14
CDR3 protein: CASSPTSDNNEQFF; CDR3 DNA: TGTGCCAGCTCACCGACTAGCGATAACAATGAGCAGTTCTTC; V gene: TRBV18; D gene: TRBD2; J gene: TRBJ2-1; clone size: -; CDR3 length: 14
CDR3 protein: CSARDYRKGSYEQYF; CDR3 DNA: TGCAGTGCTAGAGATTACAGAAAAGGGTCCTACGAGCAGTACTTC; V gene: TRBV20-1; D gene: -; J gene: TRBJ2-7; clone size: medium-sized; CDR3 length: 15
CDR3 protein: CSASVVSNQPQHF; CDR3 DNA: TGCAGTGCTAGCGTGGTAAGCAATCAGCCCCAGCATTTT; V gene: TRBV20-1; D gene: -; J gene: TRBJ1-5; clone size: few; CDR3 length: 13
CDR3 protein: CASSLFRDRGKYEQYF; CDR3 DNA: TGTGCCAGCAGCTTATTTAGGGACAGGGGTAAATACGAGCAGTACTTC; V gene: TRBV13; D gene: TRBD1; J gene: TRBJ2-7; clone size: -; CDR3 length: 16
CDR3 protein: CASSLNGPRGPTSTDTQYF; CDR3 DNA: TGTGCCAGCAGCCTTAACGGACCGCGGGGGCCGACAAGCACAGATACGCAGTATTTT; V gene: TRBV3-1; D gene: -; J gene: TRBJ2-3; clone size: -; CDR3 length: 19
CDR3 protein: CASSLPGQSQETQYF; CDR3 DNA: TGTGCCAGCAGCTTACCTGGGCAGAGCCAAGAGACCCAGTACTTC; V gene: TRBV13; D gene: -; J gene: TRBJ2-5; clone size: few; CDR3 length: 15
CDR3 protein: CASSLQEGVTEAFF; CDR3 DNA: TGTGCCAGCAGCTTGCAGGAAGGCGTCACTGAAGCTTTCTTT; V gene: TRBV7-2; D gene: -; J gene: TRBJ1-1; clone size: -; CDR3 length: 14
CDR3 protein: CSVDRTNTGELFF; CDR3 DNA: TGCAGCGTTGACAGGACGAACACCGGGGAGCTGTTTTTT; V gene: TRBV29-1; D gene: -; J gene: TRBJ2-2; clone size: many; CDR3 length: 13
CDR3 protein: CASSQSQATQYF; CDR3 DNA: TGTGCCAGCAGCCAATCACAGGCGACCCAGTACTTC; V gene: TRBV3-1; D gene: -; J gene: TRBJ2-5; clone size: many; CDR3 length: 12
CDR3 protein: CASSRLRQNQETQYF; CDR3 DNA: TGTGCCAGCAGTAGACTTCGACAGAACCAAGAGACCCAGTACTTC; V gene: TRBV6-2/TRBV6-3; D gene: -; J gene: TRBJ2-5; clone size: many; CDR3 length: 15
CDR3 protein: CASRSQLHDGGELFF; CDR3 DNA: TGCGCCAGCAGATCACAGTTACATGATGGCGGGGAGCTGTTTTTT; V gene: TRBV5-1; D gene: -; J gene: TRBJ2-2; clone size: few; CDR3 length: 15
CDR3 protein: CASSYGQGPREETQYF; CDR3 DNA: TGTGCCAGCAGTTACGGTCAGGGGCCGCGTGAAGAGACCCAGTACTTC; V gene: TRBV6-5; D gene: -; J gene: TRBJ2-5; clone size: -; CDR3 length: 16
CDR3 protein: CASSETGLAGGQVNTGELFF; CDR3 DNA: TGTGCCAGCAGCGAAACCGGACTAGCGGGGGGCCAAGTGAACACCGGGGAGCTGTTTTTT; V gene: TRBV2; D gene: TRBD2; J gene: TRBJ2-2; clone size: few; CDR3 length: 20
CDR3 protein: CASSSRGISPLHF; CDR3 DNA: TGTGCCAGCAGCTCACGGGGGATTTCACCCCTCCACTTT; V gene: TRBV7-2; D gene: -; J gene: TRBJ1-6; clone size: few; CDR3 length: 13
CDR3 protein: CASGRSGSGSYEQYF; CDR3 DNA: TGTGCCAGCGGACGTAGCGGGAGCGGGTCCTACGAGCAGTACTTC; V gene: TRBV28; D gene: TRBD2; J gene: TRBJ2-7; clone size: many; CDR3 length: 15
CDR3 protein: CSARSDGARRTYNSPLHF; CDR3 DNA: TGCAGTGCTAGATCAGACGGGGCCAGGAGAACTTATAATTCACCCCTCCACTTT; V gene: TRBV20-1; D gene: -; J gene: TRBJ1-6; clone size: many; CDR3 length: 18
CDR3 protein: CASSPWPGDGNNGYTF; CDR3 DNA: TGTGCCAGCAGCCCGTGGCCAGGGGATGGTAATAATGGCTACACCTTC; V gene: TRBV5-6; D gene: -; J gene: TRBJ1-2; clone size: many; CDR3 length: 16
CDR3 protein: CAIINRGGQGNTIYF; CDR3 DNA: TGTGCCATCATTAACCGTGGGGGACAGGGAAACACCATATATTTT; V gene: TRBV12-3/TRBV12-4; D gene: TRBD1; J gene: TRBJ1-3; clone size: many; CDR3 length: 15
CDR3 protein: CASSGSDSPLHF; CDR3 DNA: TGTGCCAGCAGCGGGTCTGATTCACCCCTCCACTTT; V gene: TRBV6-2/TRBV6-3; D gene: -; J gene: TRBJ1-6; clone size: -; CDR3 length: 12